What follows are 27 T cell receptor beta chains derived from one specimen sequenced in a study of cytomegalovirus exposure and HLA in healthy donors. The PCR ran on 60 Vbeta and 13 Jbeta primers. Data came from immunoSEQ multiplex PCR; TCRdb stores just in-frame clones and leaves some out. Here the sample spans more than 150,000 clones, 77% being singletons. Sequencing was carried out using PBMCs. The receptors stem from a man aged 18 to 35 in good health and CMV-seronegative.

This chain links TRBV4-2 with TRBJ1-5; D might be TRBD1 (6 bases). Per the germline V gene, CDR1 is LGHNA and CDR2 is YNFKEQ. This CDR3 spans 17 amino acids. The V end lost 0 bases, the J end lost 1 base, and 13 bases lay between the germline ends. The CDR3 DNA reads TGTGCCAGCAGCCAAGAGGGGGGGGCGGGAAGCAATCAGCCCCAGCATTTT. It translates to CASSQEGGAGSNQPQHF.

The rearrangement uses TRBV6-4 and TRBJ2-1; 8 bases agree with TRBD2. In germline, CDR1 is MRHNA, CDR2 SNTAGT. The trim removed 1 base at V and 8 bases at J, leaving 7 bases unmatched. The CDR3 totals 15 residues. CDR3 nucleotides: TGTGCCAGCAGTGACTGTAGCGGGATCTGCGATGAGCAGTTCTTC. Amino acids: CASSDCSGICDEQFF.

The J gene is TRBJ2-5, the V gene TRBV6-5, with D possibly TRBD2 on 5 matching bases. CDR1 and CDR2 from the germline V gene are MNHEY and SVGAGI. CDR3 length equals 16 residues. Trimming stripped 0 bases from V and 4 bases from J, with 15 bases between. The CDR3 bases are TGTGCCAGCAGTTACTCTCCCAGCGGATTCCGAGAGACCCAGTACTTC. Its translation: CASSYSPSGFRETQYF.

This sequence joins TRBV2 and TRBJ2-4; possibly TRBD1 for D (6 bases). Germline V gene data show CDR1 as SNHLY and CDR2 as FYNNEI. CDR3 length equals 16 residues. The ends were cut back, 0 bases at V and 0 bases at J, with 9 bases in the middle. CDR3 coding DNA: TGTGCCAGCAGTGAAGCCATAGGGGGAGCCAAAAACATTCAGTACTTC. Translating it yields CASSEAIGGAKNIQYF.

This chain's CDR3 is CASSQGSTGTLSYNEQFF. In DNA form, the CDR3 reads TGTGCCAGCAGCCAGGGGAGTACAGGGACCCTTTCCTACAATGAGCAGTTCTTC. V usage is TRBV4-2 and J usage is TRBJ2-1; weak D call: TRBD1 (6 bases). The V end was cut by 3 bases, the J end by 1 base, with 19 bases between. There are 18 residues in the CDR3. The V gene's germline CDR1 is LGHNA and CDR2 YNFKEQ.

The chain carries TRBV5-1 and TRBJ2-7; D remains unclear. Germline CDR1 SGHRS, CDR2 YFSETQ. V shed 3 bases and J shed 4 bases, with 17 bases lying between them. The CDR3 totals 15 residues. The CDR3 DNA sequence: TGCGCCAGCAGCTCAGAGGATAGAGGTAGATACGAGCAGTACTTC. This codes for CASSSEDRGRYEQYF.

This chain uses TRBV30 with TRBJ1-5; perhaps TRBD1 as D (6 bases). V was pared by 1 base and J by 2 bases, with 12 bases between. Germline values: CDR1 GTSNPN, CDR2 SVGIG (reference sequence). This CDR3 has 15 residues. The CDR3 coding sequence is TGTGCCTGGAGTGAACAGGGTGTTGGCAATCAGCCCCAGCATTTT. Translated, it gives CAWSEQGVGNQPQHF.

The gene calls are TRBV30 and TRBJ2-5, with D tentatively TRBD2 (6 bases). The germline V gene encodes CDR1 GTSNPN and CDR2 SVGIG (reference sequence). V dropped 2 bases and J dropped 5 bases, with 12 bases sitting between them. The CDR3 sequence is 13 residues long. This CDR3 is CAWSFLGGETQYF. DNA for the CDR3: TGTGCCTGGAGTTTCCTCGGAGGGGAGACCCAGTACTTC.

Written as DNA, the CDR3 is TGTGCCAGCAGCGGGGGAACGGGAGCCCTACCCTATACGCAGTATTTT. Translated: CASSGGTGALPYTQYF. The rearrangement links TRBV5-4 to TRBJ2-3, with D maybe TRBD2 (6 bases). The CDR3 has 16 residues. Germline lookup yields CDR1 SGHNT and CDR2 YYREEE (reference sequence). V shed 4 bases and J shed 7 bases, with 22 bases lying between them.

The rearrangement joins TRBV7-9 to TRBJ1-2; TRBD1 agrees at 9 bases. Per the germline V gene, CDR1 is SEHNR and CDR2 is FQNEAQ (reference sequence). Trimming took 5 bases from V and 5 from J; bases not matched to a gene: 3. The CDR3 has 13 residues. The CDR3 coding sequence is TGTGCCAGCAGCGGGACAGGGAGATATGGCTACACCTTC. It encodes CASSGTGRYGYTF.

V usage is TRBV6-6 and J usage is TRBJ1-1; 9 bases align to TRBD1. CDR1 and CDR2 from the germline V gene are MNHNY and SVGAGI (reference sequence). The length of the CDR3 is 13 residues. J was trimmed by 12 bases and V by 6 bases; bases with no gene match: 11. The CDR3: CASSPETTGGSFF. Here the CDR3 DNA reads TGTGCCAGCAGCCCCGAAACGACAGGGGGGTCTTTCTTT.

The chain joins TRBV7-2 to TRBJ1-5, with a weak D call TRBD1 (5 bases). The V and J ends lost 4 bases and 3 bases respectively, with 13 bases between them. CDR1 and CDR2 (germline): SGHTA, FQGNSA. The CDR3 totals 15 residues. CDR3 nucleotides: TGTGCCAGCAGCTCCTACGACAGCACCAATCAGCCCCAGCATTTT. Protein sequence: CASSSYDSTNQPQHF.

This clone was detected only a few times. The chain combines TRBV5-1 with TRBJ1-1, with 8 bases lining up with TRBD1. CDR1 is SGHRS, CDR2 YFSETQ, per germline. V trimming: 4 bases; J trimming: 3 bases; junction bases outside the gene matches: 5. This CDR3 comprises 14 residues. CDR3 loop: CASSPGQVDTEAFF. In nucleotides, the CDR3 is TGCGCCAGCAGCCCGGGACAGGTTGACACTGAAGCTTTCTTT.

The chain employs TRBV5-1 and TRBJ2-1; TRBD1 matches 7 bases. Unmatched junction bases numbered 13, after V lost 3 bases and J lost 4 bases. The CDR3 is 17 amino acids. Germline CDR1 and CDR2: SGHRS and YFSETQ. The CDR3 nucleotides are TGCGCCAGCAGCTACAATCCGGGACAGCGAACTTACAATGAGCAGTTCTTC. Its protein product is CASSYNPGQRTYNEQFF.

This clone was counted a few times. The rearrangement joins TRBV7-6 to TRBJ2-2, with D perhaps TRBD2 (5 bases). Trimming stripped 5 bases from V and 3 bases from J, with 10 bases between. In germline, CDR1 is SGHVS, CDR2 FNYEAQ. This CDR3 region has 14 residues. Here the CDR3 DNA reads TGTGCCAGCAGCCCCCGGGGTGACACCGGGGAGCTGTTTTTT. It yields the protein CASSPRGDTGELFF.

The J gene is TRBJ1-2, the V gene TRBV28; D may be TRBD1 (5 bases). Germline V gene sequence: CDR1 MDHEN, CDR2 SYDVKM. V was cut by 6 bases and J by 4 bases, with 12 bases left in between. The CDR3 is 13 amino acids. The CDR3 DNA sequence: TGTGCCAGCAGCCTCGGACACTCCTATGGCTACACCTTC. This codes for CASSLGHSYGYTF.

The V call is TRBV18, the J call TRBJ1-1; TRBD1 is a possible D gene (6 bases). V shed 6 bases and J shed 0 bases, with 14 bases lying between them. The CDR3 is made up of 15 amino acids. Germline V lookup: CDR1 KGHSH, CDR2 LQKENI. CDR3 DNA: TGTGCCAGCTCTCTTGTCGGACAGATGAACACTGAAGCTTTCTTT. This translates into CASSLVGQMNTEAFF.

The chain couples TRBV7-9 to TRBJ2-7; 10 bases fit TRBD1. CDR1 is SEHNR, CDR2 FQNEAQ, per germline (reference sequence). The CDR3 spans 16 residues. J lost 2 bases, V lost 5 bases, and 9 bases had no gene match. The DNA for the CDR3 is TGTGCCAGCAGCCCAGCGTCGGGACAGGGGACCTACGAGCAGTACTTC. This encodes CASSPASGQGTYEQYF.

This clone was counted between two and nine times. The V and J genes are TRBV30 and TRBJ1-5; the D gene is possibly TRBD1 (6 bases). CDR3 length: 16 residues. Between the trimmed V and J ends, which lost 0 bases and 6 bases, there was a span of 18 bases. Germline CDR1 and CDR2: GTSNPN and SVGIG (reference sequence). The CDR3 region is CAWSVLGGQGTQPQHF. As DNA, the CDR3 is TGTGCCTGGAGTGTACTGGGGGGGCAGGGTACTCAGCCCCAGCATTTT.

The chain joins TRBV9 to TRBJ2-1, with D tentatively TRBD1 (5 bases). V shed 3 bases and J shed 5 bases, with 15 bases lying between them. Germline values: CDR1 SGDLS, CDR2 YYNGEE. The CDR3 length is 15 residues. The CDR3 coding sequence is TGTGCCAGCAGCGACTCAGGGCCGCCGCACAATGAGCAGTTCTTC. It yields the protein CASSDSGPPHNEQFF.

This clone has just a few counts. The chain is built from TRBV7-6 and TRBJ1-2, with D maybe TRBD1 (5 bases). Trimming took off 5 bases at V and 8 bases at J, with 21 bases between the two ends. Germline loops: CDR1 SGHVS, CDR2 FNYEAQ. The CDR3 has 15 residues. CDR3 region: CASSAGGGGIDGYTF. The CDR3 DNA sequence: TGTGCCAGCAGCGCCGGCGGGGGAGGAATCGACGGCTACACCTTC.

This chain connects TRBV7-9 to TRBJ1-1; possibly TRBD1 for D (5 bases). V was shortened by 6 bases and J by 6 bases, with 20 bases between the two germline ends. CDR1 and CDR2 from the germline V gene are SEHNR and FQNEAQ (reference sequence). This CDR3 region has 15 residues. DNA of the CDR3: TGTGCCAGCAGTTTCCAGGGTTGGGGAACCGCTGAAGCTTTCTTT. Translating it yields CASSFQGWGTAEAFF.

The chain couples TRBV6-7 to TRBJ2-6; no reliable D call. TRBV6-7 is identified as an open reading frame with a role that is uncertain. V lost 7 bases and J lost 3, with 7 bases in between. The CDR3 is 13 amino acids. CDR3 in amino acids: CASTSGGANVLTF. DNA of the CDR3: TGTGCCAGCACCTCGGGTGGGGCCAACGTCCTGACTTTC.

The chain combines TRBV7-3 with TRBJ2-3, with D unclear. There are 15 residues in the CDR3. The germline V gene has CDR1 SGHTA and CDR2 FQGTGA. V lost 2 bases, J lost 0 bases, and 9 bases lay in between. CDR3 coding DNA: TGTGCCAGCAGCTTATTCGGCAGGAGCACAGATACGCAGTATTTT. It is translated as CASSLFGRSTDTQYF. Full variable domain (rest looked up from reference TRBV7-3 and TRBJ2-3): GAGVSQTPSNKVTEKGKYVELRCDPISGHTALYWYRQSLGQGPEFLIYFQGTGAADDSGLPNDRFFAVRPEGSVSTLKIQRTERGDSAVYLCASSLFGRSTDTQYFGPGTRLTVL.

The V call is TRBV11-1, the J call TRBJ2-7, with 8 positions matching TRBD1. CDR1 and CDR2 from the germline V gene are SGHAT and FQDESV (reference sequence). CDR3 length equals 15 residues. With V trimmed by 5 bases and J by 6 bases, 12 bases remained unmatched. CDR3 loop: CASSHRQGSRCEQYF. CDR3 DNA: TGTGCCAGCAGCCACAGACAGGGGAGTAGGTGCGAGCAGTACTTC. Full variable domain (remainder filled in from reference TRBV11-1 and TRBJ2-7): EAEVAQSPRYKITEKSQAVAFWCDPISGHATLYWYRQILGQGPELLVQFQDESVVDDSQLPKDRFSAERLKGVDSTLKIQPAELGDSAMYLCASSHRQGSRCEQYFGPGTRLTVT.

The V and J genes are TRBV4-2 and TRBJ2-5; 10 bases fit TRBD1. The end of the DNA aligns better with TRBJ2-7, so the J call may be wrong. Germline V lookup: CDR1 LGHNA, CDR2 YNFKEQ. The CDR3 loop spans 19 amino acids. The CDR3 nucleotides are TGTGCCAGCAGCCAAACGGAGGGACAGGGGTCCCCCCTCTCCTACGAGCAGTACTTC. Encoded protein: CASSQTEGQGSPLSYEQYF.

The rearrangement links TRBV27 to TRBJ2-1, with a tentative D call TRBD2 (5 bases). Germline assignment: CDR1 MNHEY and CDR2 SMNVEV (reference sequence). Trimming left V 4 bases short and J 4 bases short, with 14 bases between. The CDR3 runs 15 residues. CDR3 nucleotide sequence: TGTGCCAGCAGTTCATCCTACGGGATATACAATGAGCAGTTCTTC. It is translated as CASSSSYGIYNEQFF.